The source of this T cell receptor (beta chain) is a study of blood T cell repertoires in COVID-19 (dated by TCRdb to the early 2020s). General notes on the study: The collaborator samples originated in the United States, Italy and Spain and spanned the acute and convalescent phases of COVID-19. The prospective study material was composed of cDNA or gDNA derived from T cells, B-cell-depleted T cells, or PBMCs. Deeply sampled blood TCRbeta repertoires from subjects exposed to, actively infected with, or recovered from COVID-19 were included in the dataset. The repertoires were released in a freely available public database intended as a resource for research on the immune response to SARS-CoV-2. Samples were obtained from the ongoing ImmuneRACE study (first 160 participants) and from about 1,300 subjects provided by 6 global collaborators. The sample metadata nearly always contained a de-identified subject ID, COVID-19 status, age in years and sex. HLA class I and class II types, where available, came from metadata supplied by the sample provider rather than from assay-based typing. The research as a whole found: Clinical and demographic metadata were provided uncurated, with the amount varying by source and participant.

TCRbeta CDR3 regions were amplified from genomic DNA using the immunoSEQ Assay, a bias-controlled multiplex PCR. As for the authors' bioinformatics: The number of nucleated cells in each sample was estimated from the amplification of reference gene primers within the assay. To quantify the absolute abundance of each unique TCRbeta CDR3 rearrangement, sequence reads were collapsed and filtered. Productive Simpson clonality was computed per sample as the square root of Simpson's diversity index over productive rearrangements. TCRdb carries this immuneACCESS record with in-frame sequences only. Its versions omit some clonotypes, under half of them owing to an unresolved V gene in the studies checked, with the rest unexplained. V, J and clone size derive from that table, while D and trimming were established from the DNA sequence. In all, the sample holds fewer than 400,000 clones, and 85% of those were seen once. Together, the top ten hold 1.9% of the sample.

This clone was observed a few times. There is no known antigen for this receptor. No quality values exist for individual bases; no much larger clone is one base distant. Participants in the prospective study were enrolled through a virtual design, were aged roughly 18 to 100 years, and lived in some 24 United States geographic areas. Cohort assignment in the prospective study relied on participant-reported clinical history from a screening survey and a study questionnaire. A participant counted as exposed if, within 2 weeks of entering the study, that participant had been in contact with someone who had a PCR-confirmed or clinician-diagnosed COVID-19 case. Mobile phlebotomists in the prospective study collected whole blood, serum and a nasopharyngeal or oropharyngeal swab from every participant. Additional blood draws and questionnaires over an approximately 2-month period could optionally be provided by prospective study participants. Blood samples from the prospective study were shipped frozen or at room temperature prior to DNA extraction.

The junction carries 11 bases between V and J, which are trimmed by 6 bases and 0 bases respectively. From the cysteine up to the phenylalanine, the CDR3 has a length of 15 residues. Only CDR3 DNA is held: 45 bases, read in frame from base 1. Sequences SGHVS (CDR1) and FQNEAQ (CDR2) are obtained from the germline V gene. In this chain, TRBV7-8 is recombined with TRBJ1-4; there is no confident call for the D gene. The specimen sequenced was PBMCs or T cells enriched from blood (not recorded which). The TCR sequence derives from a woman aged 25 to 39 who had been exposed to COVID-19. CDR3 reads: CASRHLLATNEKLFF. DNA sequence: TGTGCCAGCAGGCACTTACTGGCAACTAATGAAAAACTGTTTTTT.